The clone carrying this T cell receptor beta chain was counted only a few times. Its antigen is undetermined. The data are from a study of T cell repertoires in cytomegalovirus infection. Findings of the study overall: The cumulative frequency of public TCR beta families identified carriers of CMV plus the relevant HLA.

The germline gives CDR1 SGHVS, CDR2 FNYEAQ. The CDR3 is 14 amino acids. V trimming: 1 base; J trimming: 10 bases; junction bases outside the gene matches: 7. Using its own MiXCR run on the reads, TCRdb lists one record per CDR3 protein. Among about 830,000 distinct CDR3 sequences listed, approximately 32% were seen once. The receptor was derived from a human donor in good health (CMV status not recorded). Some clones in this sample may be carry-over from other donors' samples. This sample comprised cultured CD8+ T cells from PBMCs, obtained from culture after CMV antigen stimulation. The chain is built from TRBV7-6 and TRBJ2-1; TRBD1 agrees at 7 bases. The chain's CDR3 is CASSLETGRREQFF. The CDR3 region has the DNA TGTGCCAGCAGCTTAGAGACAGGGAGACGGGAGCAGTTCTTC.